A selection of T cell receptor beta chains follows, all from one sample in a study of beta chain features in type 1 diabetes. Sequencing used immunoSEQ multiplex PCR; TCRdb keeps in-frame clones, though not all of them. The sample holds 240,000 or so clones; around 68% are singletons and the top ten take around 0.05%. The sequencing sample was made of naive CD4+ T cells from blood. The receptors come from a man in his thirties or forties in good health. The CDR3 runs from the conserved cysteine through the conserved F or W. D genes are given only for firm matches. For some rows the clone size is stated as once, few or many, or as a class when expanded; others skip it.

d_gene | j_gene | abundance | v_gene | CDR3nt | CDR3aa
. | TRBJ2-1 | . | TRBV29-1 | TGCAGCCTCGGCCGGGATGAGCAGTTCTTC | CSLGRDEQFF
. | TRBJ2-3 | . | TRBV15 | TGTGCCACCAGCAAAGAGGGCCGTAATACGCAGTATTTT | CATSKEGRNTQYF
. | TRBJ2-7 | once | TRBV5-1 | TGCGCCAGCAGCTTGGGACAGGACTCCTACGAGCAGTACTTC | CASSLGQDSYEQYF
. | TRBJ2-1 | . | TRBV18 | TGTGCCAGCTCACCACTACAGGCCCCGTACAATGAGCAGTTCTTC | CASSPLQAPYNEQFF
TRBD1 | TRBJ2-4 | . | TRBV19 | TGTGCCAGTACCCCGGACAGGCCGAAAAACATTCAGTACTTC | CASTPDRPKNIQYF
. | TRBJ2-5 | . | TRBV7-2 | TGTGCCAGCAGCTTACGTCCGAGGGGAGAGACCCAGTACTTC | CASSLRPRGETQYF
. | TRBJ2-6 | . | TRBV7-2 | TGTGCCAGCAGCCCCAGGGGCTCTGGGGCCAACGTCCTGACTTTC | CASSPRGSGANVLTF
TRBD1 | TRBJ2-7 | . | TRBV7-2 | TGTGCCAGCAGCCCAGGGACAGGGGGTAGGCAGTACTTC | CASSPGTGGRQYF
TRBD2 | TRBJ2-7 | once | TRBV11-2 | TGTGCCAGCAGCTTCGGGACTATACTCGAGCAGTACTTC | CASSFGTILEQYF
TRBD2 | TRBJ2-7 | . | TRBV19 | TGTGCCAGTAGTGCCTCTAGCGGAGGCCCCATCGAGCAGTACTTC | CASSASSGGPIEQYF
. | TRBJ1-2 | once | TRBV30 | TGTGCCTGGAGTAAAACAAGGGGCTACAACTACACCTTC | CAWSKTRGYNYTF
. | TRBJ2-3 | . | TRBV5-6 | TGTGCCAGCAGCTTGGCCGAGCGGGGCACAGATACGCAGTATTTT | CASSLAERGTDTQYF
. | TRBJ2-3 | few | TRBV5-6 | TGTGCCAGCAGCATGGAGTTGGAAGATACGCAGTATTTT | CASSMELEDTQYF
TRBD1 | TRBJ2-1 | few | TRBV9 | TGTGCCAGCAGCGTACTCGGACAGGCCTACAATGAGCAGTTCTTC | CASSVLGQAYNEQFF
. | TRBJ2-7 | . | TRBV13 | TGTGCCAGCAGCTTCTTCGAGGGCGAGCAGTACTTC | CASSFFEGEQYF
. | TRBJ1-5 | . | TRBV6-5 | TGTGCCAGCAGTTACCGCCCGGCCGGGAGCAATCAGCCCCAGCATTTT | CASSYRPAGSNQPQHF
TRBD2 | TRBJ2-1 | . | TRBV7-2 | TGTGCCAGCAGCCCCCTGCGGGGGGGCCGCAATGAGCAGTTCTTC | CASSPLRGGRNEQFF
. | TRBJ2-1 | few | TRBV14 | TGTGCCAGCAGCCAGAGGGGGAGCCGGGAGCAGTTCTTC | CASSQRGSREQFF
. | TRBJ1-6 | few | TRBV7-9 | TGTGCCAGCAGCGAGGCCGGGTTTCCTAATTCACCCCTCCACTTT | CASSEAGFPNSPLHF
. | TRBJ2-1 | . | TRBV10-3 | TGTGCCATCAGTGAGTCAAGTGAGCAGTTCTTC | CAISESSEQFF
. | TRBJ2-7 | . | TRBV7-2 | TGTGCCAGCAGGATTAACCTGGATAGCCTCTACGAGCAGTACTTC | CASRINLDSLYEQYF
. | TRBJ1-2 | few | TRBV29-1 | TGCAGCGTTGAAGATCGCGGCATCAACTATGGCTACACCTTC | CSVEDRGINYGYTF
TRBD1 | TRBJ1-1 | once | TRBV19 | TGTGCCAGTAGTGTAAGACAGGGGAACACTGAAGCTTTCTTT | CASSVRQGNTEAFF
. | TRBJ2-5 | . | TRBV7-2 | TGTGCCAGCAGCTTACGTCCGGGAGAGACCCAGTACTTC | CASSLRPGETQYF
TRBD1 | TRBJ2-1 | . | TRBV10-3 | TGTGCCATCAGCAAAGGACAGGGGCAGTCGAATGAGCAGTTCTTC | CAISKGQGQSNEQFF
TRBD1 | TRBJ2-7 | . | TRBV6-6 | TGTGCCAGCATTCGGGACAGGGGAATTCACGAGCAGTACTTC | CASIRDRGIHEQYF
TRBD2 | TRBJ2-1 | once | TRBV4-3 | TGCGCCAGCAGCCTTGGACTAGCTAGCTCCTACAATGAGCAGTTCTTC | CASSLGLASSYNEQFF
TRBD1 | TRBJ1-1 | . | TRBV5-1 | TGCGCCAGCAGCCCCCGGACAGGGTTGAACACTGAAGCTTTCTTT | CASSPRTGLNTEAFF
. | TRBJ2-1 | . | TRBV30 | TGTGCCTGGAGTGCCCTAACGGAGCAGTTCTTC | CAWSALTEQFF
TRBD2 | TRBJ2-7 | . | TRBV27 | TGTGCCAGCAGGGTACTAGCGGGAGGGAGCTCCTACGAGCAGTACTTC | CASRVLAGGSSYEQYF